This T cell receptor beta chain stems from a study of vaccination and CD4 T cells after COVID-19. About this clonotype itself: As yet, its antigen is unknown.

As for treatment: approximately 9-day PBMC culture with coronavirus spike peptide pools or control peptides (ViraFEST assay). Fresh medium (containing IL-2) replaced half the medium on days 3 and 7. General study findings and limits: In convalescent patients, a median around 85% of reactive clones appeared only post-vaccination. Researchers looked at relatively few convalescent patients and had no early post-infection timepoints. Going from 21 to 38, median SARS-CoV-2-reactive clonotypes did not rise significantly.

Sequencing of the DNA from cultured CD4+ T cells was carried out with the Oncomine TCR Beta short-read assay. Using its own MiXCR run on the PCR reads, TCRdb lists one record per CDR3 protein. Among thousands of distinct CDR3 sequences listed, 58% were seen once. This CDR3 has 14 residues. The junction had 5 bases not matched to a gene; V was cut back by 7 bases and J by 5 bases. CDR1 is KGHSH and CDR2 is LQKENI in the germline V gene. V usage is TRBV18 and J usage is TRBJ2-2; 9 bases are a match to TRBD1. Sequenced material: CD4+ T cells from blood, cultured in vitro. The source of this sequence is a human donor who had recovered from COVID-19. In DNA, the CDR3 is TGTGCCAGCTTGGGACAGGGTCGGACCGGGGAGCTGTTTTTT. Its translation is CASLGQGRTGELFF.